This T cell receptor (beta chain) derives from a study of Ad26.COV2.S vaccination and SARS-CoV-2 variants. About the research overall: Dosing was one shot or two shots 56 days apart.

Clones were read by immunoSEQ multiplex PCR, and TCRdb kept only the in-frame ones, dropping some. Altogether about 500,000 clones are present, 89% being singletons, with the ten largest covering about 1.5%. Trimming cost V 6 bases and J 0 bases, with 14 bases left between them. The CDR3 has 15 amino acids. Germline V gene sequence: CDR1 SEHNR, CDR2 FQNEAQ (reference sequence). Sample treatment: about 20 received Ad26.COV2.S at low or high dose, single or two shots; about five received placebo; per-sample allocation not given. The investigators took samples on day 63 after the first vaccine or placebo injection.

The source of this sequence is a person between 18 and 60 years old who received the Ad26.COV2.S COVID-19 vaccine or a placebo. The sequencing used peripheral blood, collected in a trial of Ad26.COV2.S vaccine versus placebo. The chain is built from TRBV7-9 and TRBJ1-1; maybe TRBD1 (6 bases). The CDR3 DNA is TGTGCCAGCAGTGATACAGGGATAGTGAACACTGAAGCTTTCTTT. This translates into CASSDTGIVNTEAFF.